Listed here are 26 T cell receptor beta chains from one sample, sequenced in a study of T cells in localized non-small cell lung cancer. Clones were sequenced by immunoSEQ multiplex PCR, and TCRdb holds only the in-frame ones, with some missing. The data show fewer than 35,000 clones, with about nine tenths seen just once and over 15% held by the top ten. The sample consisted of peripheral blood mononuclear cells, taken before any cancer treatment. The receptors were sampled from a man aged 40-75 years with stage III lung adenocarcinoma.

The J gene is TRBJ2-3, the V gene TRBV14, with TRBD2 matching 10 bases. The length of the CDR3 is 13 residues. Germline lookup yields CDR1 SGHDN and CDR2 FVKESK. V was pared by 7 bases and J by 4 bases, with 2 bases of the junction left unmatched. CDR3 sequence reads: CASTLAGSDTQYF. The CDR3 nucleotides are TGTGCCAGCACACTAGCGGGGTCAGATACGCAGTATTTT.

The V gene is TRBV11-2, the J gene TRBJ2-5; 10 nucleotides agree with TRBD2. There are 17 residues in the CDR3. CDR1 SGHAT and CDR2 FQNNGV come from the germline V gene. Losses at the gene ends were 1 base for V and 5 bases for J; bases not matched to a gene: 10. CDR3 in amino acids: CASSLADGAGGRETQYF. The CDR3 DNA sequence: TGTGCCAGCAGCTTAGCAGACGGAGCGGGGGGGCGGGAGACCCAGTACTTC.

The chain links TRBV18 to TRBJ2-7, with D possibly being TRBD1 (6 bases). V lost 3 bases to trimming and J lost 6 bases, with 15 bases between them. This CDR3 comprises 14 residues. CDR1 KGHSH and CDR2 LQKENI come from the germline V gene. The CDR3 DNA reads TGTGCCAGCTCACCCACAGGGTCAAACTCCGAGCAGTACTTC. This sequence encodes CASSPTGSNSEQYF.

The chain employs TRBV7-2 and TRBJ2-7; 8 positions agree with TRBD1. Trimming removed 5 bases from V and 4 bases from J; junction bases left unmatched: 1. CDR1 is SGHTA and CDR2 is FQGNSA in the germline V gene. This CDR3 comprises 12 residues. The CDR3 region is CASSRQGYEQYF. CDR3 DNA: TGTGCCAGCAGCCGACAGGGGTACGAGCAGTACTTC.

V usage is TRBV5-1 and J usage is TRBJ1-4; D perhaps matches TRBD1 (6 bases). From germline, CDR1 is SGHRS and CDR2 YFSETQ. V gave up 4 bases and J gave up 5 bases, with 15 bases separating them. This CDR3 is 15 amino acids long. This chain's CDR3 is CASSTKTGGNEKLFF. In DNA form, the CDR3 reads TGCGCCAGCAGCACCAAGACAGGCGGGAATGAAAAACTGTTTTTT.

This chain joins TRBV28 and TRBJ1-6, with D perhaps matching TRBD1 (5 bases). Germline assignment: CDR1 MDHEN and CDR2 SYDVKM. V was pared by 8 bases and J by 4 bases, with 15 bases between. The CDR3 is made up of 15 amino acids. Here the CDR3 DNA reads TGTGCCAGCGGACTAAGACAGAGATATAATTCACCCCTCCACTTT. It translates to CASGLRQRYNSPLHF.

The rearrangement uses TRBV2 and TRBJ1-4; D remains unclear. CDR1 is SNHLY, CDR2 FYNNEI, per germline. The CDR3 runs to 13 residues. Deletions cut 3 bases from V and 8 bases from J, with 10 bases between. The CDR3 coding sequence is TGTGCCAGCAGTGAGGATCGGGGAGAAAAACTGTTTTTT. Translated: CASSEDRGEKLFF.

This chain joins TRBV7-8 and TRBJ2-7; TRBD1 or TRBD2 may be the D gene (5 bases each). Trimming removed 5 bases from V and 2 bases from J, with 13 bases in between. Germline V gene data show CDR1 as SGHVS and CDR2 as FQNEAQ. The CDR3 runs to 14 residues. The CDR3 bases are TGTGCCAGCAGCGCCCGGGACGGTACCTACGAGCAGTACTTC. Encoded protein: CASSARDGTYEQYF.

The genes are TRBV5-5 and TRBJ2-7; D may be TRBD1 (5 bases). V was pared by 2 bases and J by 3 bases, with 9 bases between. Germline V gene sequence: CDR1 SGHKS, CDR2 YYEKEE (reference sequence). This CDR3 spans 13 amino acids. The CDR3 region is CASSLDRNYEQYF. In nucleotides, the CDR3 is TGTGCCAGCAGCTTAGACAGAAACTACGAGCAGTACTTC.

The CDR3, as DNA: TGTGCCAGCAGCGCACAAGGGACTAGCGGGGCGCGACCACAAGAGACCCAGTACTTC. Its translation is CASSAQGTSGARPQETQYF. J is TRBJ2-5 and V is TRBV9; 13 nucleotides agree with TRBD2. J was trimmed by 2 bases and V by 3 bases; bases with no gene match: 13. The CDR3 length is 19 residues. Germline CDR1 SGDLS, CDR2 YYNGEE.

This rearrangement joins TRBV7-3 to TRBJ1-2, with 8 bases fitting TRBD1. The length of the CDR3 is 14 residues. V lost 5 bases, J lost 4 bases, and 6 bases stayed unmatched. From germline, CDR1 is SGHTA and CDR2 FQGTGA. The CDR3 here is CASSADRGGYGYTF. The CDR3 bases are TGTGCCAGCAGCGCCGACAGGGGTGGCTATGGCTACACCTTC. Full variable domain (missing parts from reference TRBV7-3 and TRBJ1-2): GAGVSQTPSNKVTEKGKYVELRCDPISGHTALYWYRQSLGQGPEFLIYFQGTGAADDSGLPNDRFFAVRPEGSVSTLKIQRTERGDSAVYLCASSADRGGYGYTFGSGTRLTVV.

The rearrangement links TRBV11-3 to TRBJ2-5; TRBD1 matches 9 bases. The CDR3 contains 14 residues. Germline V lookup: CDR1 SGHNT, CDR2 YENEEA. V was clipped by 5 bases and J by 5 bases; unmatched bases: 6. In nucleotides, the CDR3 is TGTGCCAGCAGCCCTACAGGGGGCCGTGAGACCCAGTACTTC. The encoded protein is CASSPTGGRETQYF.

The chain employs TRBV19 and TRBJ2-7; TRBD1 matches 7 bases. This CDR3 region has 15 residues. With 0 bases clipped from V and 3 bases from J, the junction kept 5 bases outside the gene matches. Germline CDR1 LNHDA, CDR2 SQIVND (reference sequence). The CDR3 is CASSIEGTANYEQYF. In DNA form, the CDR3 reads TGTGCCAGTAGTATAGAGGGGACAGCGAACTACGAGCAGTACTTC.

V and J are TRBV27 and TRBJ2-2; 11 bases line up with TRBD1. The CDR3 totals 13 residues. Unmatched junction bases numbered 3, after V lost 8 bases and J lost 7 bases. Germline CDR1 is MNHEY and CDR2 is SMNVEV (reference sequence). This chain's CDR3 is CASRTGGIGELFF. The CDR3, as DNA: TGTGCCAGCCGGACAGGGGGCATCGGGGAGCTGTTTTTT.

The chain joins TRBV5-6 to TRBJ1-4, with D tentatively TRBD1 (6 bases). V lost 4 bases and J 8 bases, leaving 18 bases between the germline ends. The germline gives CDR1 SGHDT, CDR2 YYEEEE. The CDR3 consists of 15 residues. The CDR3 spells CASSPSTGPGEKLFF. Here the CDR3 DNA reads TGTGCCAGCAGCCCTTCTACAGGGCCGGGGGAAAAACTGTTTTTT.

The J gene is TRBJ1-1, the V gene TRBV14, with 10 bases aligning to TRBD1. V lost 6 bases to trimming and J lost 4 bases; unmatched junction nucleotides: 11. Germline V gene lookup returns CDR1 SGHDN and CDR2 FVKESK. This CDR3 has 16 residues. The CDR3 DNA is TGTGCCAGCAGAACGTTTCCGGGACAGGGGACCACTGAAGCTTTCTTT. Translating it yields CASRTFPGQGTTEAFF.

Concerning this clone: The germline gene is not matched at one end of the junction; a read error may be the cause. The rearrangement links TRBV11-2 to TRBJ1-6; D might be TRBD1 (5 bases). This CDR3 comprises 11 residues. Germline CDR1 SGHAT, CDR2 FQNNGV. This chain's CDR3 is CASSLGAGLQF. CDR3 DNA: TGTGCCAGCAGCTTAGGGGCAGGGCTGCAGTTT.

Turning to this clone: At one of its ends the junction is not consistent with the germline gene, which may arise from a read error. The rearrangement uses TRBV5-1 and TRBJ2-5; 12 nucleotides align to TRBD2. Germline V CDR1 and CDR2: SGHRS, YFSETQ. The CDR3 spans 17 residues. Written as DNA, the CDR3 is TGCGCCAGCAGCTTGGCCACGACTAGCGGGGGTCAAGGGACCCAGTACTTC. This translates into CASSLATTSGGQGTQYF.

As DNA, the CDR3 is TGTGCCAGCAGCAGTATTTTGAATTCACCCCTCCACTTT. It specifies CASSSILNSPLHF. The J gene is TRBJ1-6, the V gene TRBV7-8; D unclear. The V end lost 5 bases, the J end lost 7 bases, and 9 bases lay between the germline ends. Germline V CDR1 and CDR2: SGHVS, FQNEAQ. This CDR3 is 13 amino acids long.

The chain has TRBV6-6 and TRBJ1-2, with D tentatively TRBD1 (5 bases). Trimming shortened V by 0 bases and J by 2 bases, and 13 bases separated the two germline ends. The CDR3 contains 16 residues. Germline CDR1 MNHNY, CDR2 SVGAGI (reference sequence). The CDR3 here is CASSYSTEPSNYGYTF. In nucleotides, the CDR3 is TGTGCCAGCAGTTACTCGACAGAACCATCGAACTATGGCTACACCTTC.

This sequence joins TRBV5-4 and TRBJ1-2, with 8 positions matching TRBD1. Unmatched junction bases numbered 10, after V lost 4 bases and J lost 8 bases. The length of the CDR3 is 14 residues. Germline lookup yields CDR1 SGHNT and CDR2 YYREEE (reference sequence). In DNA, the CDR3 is TGTGCCAGCAGCCGGTTGGACAGGGCCGACGGCTACACCTTC. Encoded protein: CASSRLDRADGYTF.

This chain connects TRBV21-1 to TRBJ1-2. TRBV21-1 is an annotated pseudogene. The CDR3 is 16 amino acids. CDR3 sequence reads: CASSKVAGRKVDGYTF. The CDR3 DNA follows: TGTGCCAGCAGCAAAGTAGCAGGGAGGAAGGTGGATGGCTACACCTTC.

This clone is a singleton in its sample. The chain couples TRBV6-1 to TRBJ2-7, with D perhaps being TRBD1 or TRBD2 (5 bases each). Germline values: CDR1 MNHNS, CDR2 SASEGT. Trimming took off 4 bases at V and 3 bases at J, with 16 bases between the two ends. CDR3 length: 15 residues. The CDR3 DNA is TGTGCCAGCAGTGCGGGGCGAAGGGGAGACTACGAGCAGTACTTC. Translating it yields CASSAGRRGDYEQYF.

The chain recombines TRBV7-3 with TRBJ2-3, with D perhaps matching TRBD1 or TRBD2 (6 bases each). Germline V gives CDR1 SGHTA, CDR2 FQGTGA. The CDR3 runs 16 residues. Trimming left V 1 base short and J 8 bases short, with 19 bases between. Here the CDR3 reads CASSLNPGASTGTQYF. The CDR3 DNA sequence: TGTGCCAGCAGCTTAAACCCGGGGGCCAGCACGGGTACGCAGTATTTT.

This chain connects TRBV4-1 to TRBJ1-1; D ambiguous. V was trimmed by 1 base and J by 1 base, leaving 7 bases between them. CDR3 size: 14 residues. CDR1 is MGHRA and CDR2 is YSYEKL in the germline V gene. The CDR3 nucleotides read TGCGCCAGCAGCCAAGGTCCAGAGAACACTGAAGCTTTCTTT. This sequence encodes CASSQGPENTEAFF.

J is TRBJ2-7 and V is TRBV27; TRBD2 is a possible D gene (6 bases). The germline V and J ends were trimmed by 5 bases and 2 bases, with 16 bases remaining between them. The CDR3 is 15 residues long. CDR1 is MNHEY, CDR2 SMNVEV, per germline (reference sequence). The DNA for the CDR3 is TGTGCCAGCAGTAAGAGGGACTCCTCGACCTACGAGCAGTACTTC. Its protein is CASSKRDSSTYEQYF.